A single sample is the source of the 3 T cell receptor beta chains below, sequenced in a study of blood T cells in healthy people across ages. A second roughly 6 to 12 cycle PCR used barcoded and J-beta primers. Via MiXCR, TCRdb re-called the 5' RACE reads, giving one row per CDR3 protein. The sample records fewer than 1,000,000 distinct CDR3 sequences, approximately 44% being singletons. The sample consisted of blood. The receptors were sampled from a man in his sixties in good health.

This clonotype was detected a few times. The chain carries TRBV11-2 and TRBJ2-3, with D unresolved. The ends were cut back, 0 bases at V and 11 bases at J, with 12 bases in the middle. Germline assignment: CDR1 SGHAT and CDR2 FQNNGV. The length of the CDR3 is 13 residues. CDR3 nucleotides: TGTGCCAGCAGCTTAGAGATGTCAGGATGGCAGTATTTT. This sequence encodes CASSLEMSGWQYF.

V usage is TRBV6-2 or TRBV6-3 and J usage is TRBJ2-6; 7 bases fit TRBD1. Germline loops: CDR1 MNHEY, CDR2 SVGEGT. J was trimmed by 2 bases and V by 8 bases; bases with no gene match: 3. This CDR3 contains 14 residues. In nucleotides, the CDR3 is TGTGCCAGCTGGACAGGCCCTGGGGCCAACGTCCTGACTTTC. Translated, it gives CASWTGPGANVLTF.

This clonotype was seen repeatedly, ten times or more. This chain joins TRBV7-9 and TRBJ2-7; TRBD2 matches at 7 bases. Trimming at V came to 8 bases and at J to 2 bases, leaving 6 bases not matched to a gene. The CDR3 loop spans 13 amino acids. Germline CDR1 is SEHNR and CDR2 is FQNEAQ (reference sequence). This CDR3 reads CASGGGPTYEQYF. The DNA for the CDR3 is TGTGCCAGCGGGGGGGGACCCACCTACGAGCAGTACTTC.